The 29 T cell receptor beta chains below all came from one sample that was sequenced in a study of regulatory T cells in long-lasting Graves disease. For TCR beta, libraries came from iRepertoire HTBI primers and Arm-PCR of CDR3 regions. In TCRdb, the multiplex PCR reads were re-called with MiXCR into one record per CDR3 protein. This sample yields 300,000 to 400,000 distinct CDR3 sequences, of which more than 15% are seen a single time; about 40% belongs to the top ten. Time point indicated: newly diagnosed GD, antithyroid drugs for less than 3 months. RNA from PBMCs was the source of the TCR library. The sequenced sample was peripheral blood mononuclear cells (PBMCs), obtained at new diagnosis, from a patient treated with antithyroid drugs. The receptors stem from a female donor with Graves disease.

This clonotype was observed at least ten times. The rearrangement uses TRBV28 and TRBJ2-3; 7 nucleotides line up with TRBD2. The trim removed 5 bases at V and 2 bases at J, leaving 4 bases unmatched. In germline, CDR1 is MDHEN, CDR2 SYDVKM. The CDR3 length is 14 residues. Here the CDR3 DNA reads TGTGCCAGCAGTGAAGGGAGGGACACAGATACGCAGTATTTT. Its protein product is CASSEGRDTDTQYF.

This clonotype has ten or more counts. Compared with germline, one end of the junction differs, possibly owing to a read error. The chain couples TRBV25-1 to TRBJ1-6; 9 bases agree with TRBD1. This CDR3 comprises 15 residues. CDR1 is MGHDK and CDR2 is SYGVNS in the germline V gene. CDR3 residues: CACSDRGSYNSPLHF. CDR3 DNA sequence: TGTGCCTGCAGTGACAGGGGGTCATATAATTCACCCCTCCACTTT.

The V call is TRBV7-2, the J call TRBJ1-4; D is undetermined. This CDR3 has 12 residues. Trimming pared 1 base from V and 10 bases from J, leaving 7 bases between. Germline lookup yields CDR1 SGHTA and CDR2 FQGNSA. CDR3 coding DNA: TGTGCCAGCAGCTTAGAAATCGGAAAACTGTTTTTT. Translating it yields CASSLEIGKLFF. Full variable domain (missing parts from reference TRBV7-2 and TRBJ1-4): GAGVSQSPSNKVTEKGKDVELRCDPISGHTALYWYRQSLGQGLEFLIYFQGNSAPDKSGLPSDRFSAERTGGSVSTLTIQRTQQEDSAVYLCASSLEIGKLFFGSGTQLSVL.

This clonotype was detected many times. This rearrangement joins TRBV12-3 or TRBV12-4 to TRBJ2-1; D might be TRBD1 or TRBD2, each matching 5 bases. V was trimmed by 4 bases and J by 0 bases, leaving 16 bases between them. This CDR3 contains 17 residues. The CDR3: CASSSLGTYSSYNEQFF. CDR3 coding DNA: TGTGCCAGCAGTTCACTCGGGACGTACAGCTCCTACAATGAGCAGTTCTTC.

This clonotype was detected a few times. The chain combines TRBV15 with TRBJ1-1, with D tentatively TRBD1 (6 bases). CDR3 length equals 17 residues. CDR1 is LNHNV, CDR2 YYDKDF, per germline (reference sequence). V lost 0 bases, J lost 1 base, and 15 bases lay in between. The CDR3 sequence: CATSRDVGGAGNTEAFF. CDR3 DNA sequence: TGTGCCACCAGCAGAGATGTTGGGGGCGCGGGGAACACTGAAGCTTTCTTT.

This clonotype was detected many times. The V call is TRBV7-9, the J call TRBJ2-3, with D possibly TRBD2 on 5 matching bases. CDR3 length: 13 amino acids. Germline CDR1 reads SEHNR; CDR2 reads FQNEAQ (reference sequence). Trimming left V 5 bases short and J 0 bases short, with 6 bases between. In DNA form, the CDR3 reads TGTGCCAGCAGCCCGGGGAGCACAGATACGCAGTATTTT. Residues: CASSPGSTDTQYF.

This clonotype was recorded many times. This chain connects TRBV12-3 or TRBV12-4 to TRBJ2-7; tentatively, D is TRBD2 (5 bases). The CDR3 extends over 12 amino acids. V was cut by 2 bases and J by 9 bases, with 11 bases left in between. The CDR3 reads CASSLKAGSQYF. The DNA for the CDR3 is TGTGCCAGCAGTTTAAAGGCGGGTTCGCAGTACTTC.

V and J are TRBV6-2 or TRBV6-3 and TRBJ1-4, with D possibly TRBD1 on 6 matching bases. Trimming removed 8 bases from V and 5 bases from J, with 18 bases in between. The CDR3 totals 15 residues. The germline CDR1 and CDR2 sequences are MNHEY and SVGEGT. In DNA form, the CDR3 reads TGTGCCAGCGGAAATCCCGACAGGTTGAATGAAAAACTGTTTTTT. This gives the protein CASGNPDRLNEKLFF.

The chain has TRBV4-2 and TRBJ2-1; the D gene is possibly TRBD2 (6 bases). The CDR3 sequence is 15 residues long. The germline V gene encodes CDR1 LGHNA and CDR2 YNFKEQ. V gave up 4 bases and J gave up 7 bases, with 17 bases separating them. This CDR3 is CASSPKGGTTNEQFF. CDR3 in DNA: TGTGCCAGCAGCCCAAAAGGCGGGACCACAAATGAGCAGTTCTTC.

This clonotype was detected ten times or more. The V call is TRBV27, the J call TRBJ2-2; 9 bases fit TRBD1. Germline CDR1 MNHEY, CDR2 SMNVEV (reference sequence). The CDR3 runs to 20 residues. Losses at the gene ends were 5 bases for V and 5 bases for J; bases not matched to a gene: 21. CDR3 sequence reads: CASSLSGTGLFFPETGELFF. CDR3 nucleotide sequence: TGTGCCAGCAGTCTCTCCGGGACAGGGTTATTCTTCCCTGAAACCGGGGAGCTGTTTTTT.

This clonotype has a count of ten or more. V gene TRBV28 combines with J gene TRBJ2-1, with 10 nucleotides matching TRBD2. CDR3 length: 14 residues. The trim removed 5 bases at V and 9 bases at J, leaving 7 bases unmatched. Germline CDR1 reads MDHEN; CDR2 reads SYDVKM. CDR3 nucleotide sequence: TGTGCCAGCAGTAGCCCTAGCGGGAGAAGTGAGCAGTTCTTC. Its translation is CASSSPSGRSEQFF.

This clonotype was observed at least ten times. J is TRBJ2-1 and V is TRBV5-1, with D possibly matching TRBD2 (6 bases). The CDR3 consists of 14 residues. CDR1 and CDR2 from the germline V gene are SGHRS and YFSETQ. V was pared by 0 bases and J by 12 bases, with 16 bases between. The CDR3 loop is CASSLEGPAGWQFF. CDR3 sequence (DNA): TGCGCCAGCAGCTTGGAAGGTCCAGCGGGTTGGCAGTTCTTC. The variable domain in full, completed from reference TRBV5-1 and TRBJ2-1, reads KAGVTQTPRYLIKTRGQQVTLSCSPISGHRSVSWYQQTPGQGLQFLFEYFSETQRNKGNFPGRFSGRQFSNSRSEMNVSTLELGDSALYLCASSLEGPAGWQFFGPGTRLTVL.

This clonotype has ten or more counts. The J gene is TRBJ1-2, the V gene TRBV24-1; a weak D match, TRBD1 (6 bases). Trimming took 3 bases from V and 6 from J, leaving 10 bases between them. This CDR3 has 13 amino acids. Germline values: CDR1 KGHDR, CDR2 SFDVKD. CDR3 sequence (DNA): TGTGCCACCAGTGATCGAAACAGGGATGGCTACACCTTC. The encoded protein is CATSDRNRDGYTF.

This chain uses TRBV25-1 with TRBJ1-6; D may be TRBD1 (5 bases). V lost 4 bases and J lost 8, with 9 bases in between. The CDR3 extends over 13 amino acids. Germline assignment: CDR1 MGHDK and CDR2 SYGVNS. The CDR3 loop reads CASSATGDSPLHF. CDR3 nucleotides: TGTGCCAGCAGTGCCACAGGAGATTCACCCCTCCACTTT.

Note on this clonotype: The conserved phenylalanine or tryptophan is not found at the CDR3 terminus, so this likely reflects a read error. As DNA, the CDR3 is TGCGCCAGCAGCCCCGGACAGGGGAGGACTGAAGCTTTCATT. It encodes CASSPGQGRTEAFI. This sequence joins TRBV5-1 and TRBJ1-1; 9 bases match TRBD1. CDR3 length equals 14 residues. Trimming took 4 bases from V and 5 from J; bases not matched to a gene: 6. CDR1 and CDR2 from the germline V gene are SGHRS and YFSETQ.

This clonotype was observed at least ten times. The chain carries TRBV24-1 and TRBJ1-1; no reliable D call. Germline-derived CDR1 and CDR2 are KGHDR and SFDVKD. V was shortened by 3 bases and J by 6 bases, with 19 bases between the two germline ends. The CDR3 is 16 amino acids. The CDR3: CATSDAAGEVPPEAFF. The CDR3 DNA reads TGTGCCACCAGTGATGCAGCAGGAGAGGTTCCCCCTGAAGCTTTCTTT.

This clonotype was detected a few times. The chain carries TRBV10-1 and TRBJ2-3, with TRBD1 identical over 8 bases. CDR3 size: 15 residues. V was pared by 6 bases and J by 3 bases, with 8 bases of the junction left unmatched. Germline loops: CDR1 WNHNN, CDR2 SYGVQD (reference sequence). CDR3 DNA: TGCGCCAGCAGCAACGACAGGGGTCGAACAGATACGCAGTATTTT. It yields the protein CASSNDRGRTDTQYF.

This clonotype has a count of ten or more. The rearrangement joins TRBV30 to TRBJ1-5; perhaps TRBD1 as D (5 bases). Per germline, CDR1 GTSNPN and CDR2 SVGIG (reference sequence). The CDR3 runs to 13 residues. V lost 4 bases and J lost 7, with 14 bases in between. The CDR3 DNA reads TGTGCCTGGATACGAGGGACCTCGCAGCCCCAGCATTTT. Encoded protein: CAWIRGTSQPQHF.

As DNA, the CDR3 is TGCAGTGCTAGAAACCCTAGCGGAAACTCCTACAATGAGCAGTTCTTC. It translates to CSARNPSGNSYNEQFF. This rearrangement joins TRBV20-1 to TRBJ2-1, with 7 nucleotides matching TRBD2. This CDR3 comprises 16 residues. Germline CDR1 is DFQATT and CDR2 is SNEGSKA (reference sequence). V trimming: 2 bases; J trimming: 0 bases; junction bases outside the gene matches: 7.

This clonotype was seen at least ten times. In nucleotides, the CDR3 is TGTGCCACCGGGGCCGGGTCCCCCAACTATGGCTACACCTTC. Protein sequence: CATGAGSPNYGYTF. V is TRBV15 and J is TRBJ1-2; D is possibly TRBD1 (5 bases). The CDR3 has 14 amino acids. V was clipped by 8 bases and J by 2 bases, with 15 bases between them. CDR1 LNHNV and CDR2 YYDKDF come from the germline V gene (reference sequence).

This clonotype was detected only a few times. This may arise from a read error, as a much more abundant clone is one base away. The chain employs TRBV11-2 and TRBJ2-5; the D is unclear. V lost 4 bases, J lost 11 bases, and 14 bases lay in between. The germline V gene encodes CDR1 SGHAT and CDR2 FQNNGV. The CDR3 has 12 residues. CDR3 coding DNA: TGTGCCAGCAGCTCTAATTACAATGAGCAGTACTTC. Protein sequence: CASSSNYNEQYF.

This clonotype was seen ten or more times. V is TRBV9 and J is TRBJ1-1, with D possibly being TRBD1 (6 bases). In germline, CDR1 is SGDLS, CDR2 YYNGEE. The length of the CDR3 is 17 residues. V gave up 0 bases and J gave up 0 bases, with 15 bases separating them. CDR3 loop: CASSVDIPGGLNTEAFF. The DNA for the CDR3 is TGTGCCAGCAGCGTAGACATCCCGGGGGGCCTGAACACTGAAGCTTTCTTT. Full variable domain (outside the CDR3, taken from reference TRBV9 and TRBJ1-1): DSGVTQTPKHLITATGQRVTLRCSPRSGDLSVYWYQQSLDQGLQFLIQYYNGEERAKGNILERFSAQQFPDLHSELNLSSLELGDSALYFCASSVDIPGGLNTEAFFGQGTRLTVV.

The gene calls are TRBV6-1 and TRBJ1-4, with D unclear. The CDR3 sequence is 11 residues long. Trimming removed 4 bases from V and 7 bases from J, with 4 bases in between. From germline, CDR1 is MNHNS and CDR2 SASEGT. The CDR3 loop is CASSGSEKLFF. The CDR3 DNA is TGTGCCAGCAGTGGCAGTGAAAAACTGTTTTTT.

The table lists this clonotype with many counts. V usage is TRBV30 and J usage is TRBJ2-4, with no clear D. The CDR3 covers 12 residues. Trimming took 3 bases from V and 0 from J, leaving 3 bases between them. Germline lookup yields CDR1 GTSNPN and CDR2 SVGIG (reference sequence). CDR3 DNA sequence: TGTGCCTGGAGCCTAGCCAAAAACATTCAGTACTTC. Protein sequence: CAWSLAKNIQYF.

There are many counts of this clonotype. This chain joins TRBV6-1 and TRBJ1-1; tentatively, D is TRBD1 (5 bases). The germline V gene encodes CDR1 MNHNS and CDR2 SASEGT. The V and J ends lost 6 bases and 3 bases respectively, with 17 bases between them. This CDR3 has 15 amino acids. The CDR3 nucleotides are TGTGCCAGCAGATTCAATAGCAGGGCTTACACTGAAGCTTTCTTT. It translates to CASRFNSRAYTEAFF.

V is TRBV4-2 and J is TRBJ2-3, with 7 bases aligning to TRBD2. V lost 4 bases, J lost 5 bases, and 12 bases stayed unmatched. The germline V gene encodes CDR1 LGHNA and CDR2 YNFKEQ. This CDR3 spans 16 amino acids. CDR3 protein: CASSRVAGPIEDTQYF. CDR3 nucleotides: TGTGCCAGCAGCCGTGTAGCGGGTCCAATCGAAGATACGCAGTATTTT.

V usage is TRBV12-3 or TRBV12-4 and J usage is TRBJ2-3, with 8 bases identical to TRBD2. The V gene end was trimmed by 5 bases and the J gene end by 9 bases; junction bases not matched to a gene: 10. CDR3 length: 14 amino acids. The CDR3 loop is CASSLGLAAVTQYF. The CDR3 bases are TGTGCCAGCAGTCTCGGACTAGCAGCCGTCACGCAGTATTTT.

This clonotype was seen only a few times. The chain has TRBV7-8 and TRBJ1-2, with 7 bases lining up with TRBD1. CDR1 and CDR2 from the germline V gene are SGHVS and FQNEAQ. The CDR3 extends over 17 amino acids. V lost 2 bases and J lost 0; bases outside the gene matches: 9. CDR3 in amino acids: CASSLQGVMRSNYGYTF. The CDR3 nucleotides are TGTGCCAGCAGCTTACAGGGGGTCATGCGATCTAACTATGGCTACACCTTC.

In this sample, this clonotype turned up many times. V usage is TRBV20-1 and J usage is TRBJ2-4, with D unresolved. The CDR3 totals 14 residues. From germline, CDR1 is DFQATT and CDR2 SNEGSKA (reference sequence). Trimming shortened V by 2 bases and J by 0 bases, and 8 bases separated the two germline ends. The CDR3 coding sequence is TGCAGTGCTAGAAGGGCAGAAGCCAAAAACATTCAGTACTTC. Its protein product is CSARRAEAKNIQYF.